The TCR beta chain under discussion was sequenced for a study of T-cell memory formation after mild COVID-19. This CDR3 has 15 residues. Losses at the gene ends were 0 bases for V and 3 bases for J; bases not matched to a gene: 3. Germline V CDR1 and CDR2: SGDLS, YYNGEE. TCRdb used MiXCR to reprocess the 5' RACE reads, holding one entry per CDR3 protein. The sample has under 450,000 distinct CDR3 sequences, 20% to 25% seen once; the top ten hold over 20%. There are a few counts of this clonotype. The clonotype comes from a man aged 18 to 30 who had mild COVID-19 (a few samples of this study predate the infection). Cell type and time point are not known. The material sequenced was PBMCs or a T cell subset sorted from them (not recorded which). The J gene is TRBJ2-7, the V gene TRBV9, with TRBD2 matching over 10 bases. CDR3 residues: CASSVGTSGVYEQYF. The DNA of the CDR3 is TGTGCCAGCAGCGTAGGAACTAGCGGGGTCTACGAGCAGTACTTC.